This T cell receptor beta chain was captured by sequencing in a study of shared clonotypes between healthy human individuals. Study results and limitations: Non-shared clonotypes displayed generation probabilities falling below those of clonotypes present in all four donors.

CDR3 length: 17 amino acids. Germline CDR1 LNHNV, CDR2 YYDKDF (reference sequence). The junction had 7 bases not matched to a gene; V was cut back by 1 base and J by 2 bases. CD45RA+ naive and CD45RA-negative memory subsets were separated from CD4+ cells. Comment on this clone: Its antigen remains unknown.

Data came from immunoSEQ multiplex PCR; TCRdb stores just in-frame clones and leaves some out. The sample lists roughly 2.2 million clones; 85% to 95% were seen once. The TCR sequence derives from a man younger than 35 in good health. Some clones in this sample may be carry-over from other donors' samples. The J gene is TRBJ1-4, the V gene TRBV15; the match to TRBD1 covers 7 bases. Specimen: naive CD4+ T cells from PBMCs. Subset defined: CD45RA+ positively selected. The CDR3 spells CATSRARGLGTNEKLFF. The CDR3 nucleotides read TGTGCCACCAGCAGAGCGAGGGGGCTTGGGACTAATGAAAAACTGTTTTTT.